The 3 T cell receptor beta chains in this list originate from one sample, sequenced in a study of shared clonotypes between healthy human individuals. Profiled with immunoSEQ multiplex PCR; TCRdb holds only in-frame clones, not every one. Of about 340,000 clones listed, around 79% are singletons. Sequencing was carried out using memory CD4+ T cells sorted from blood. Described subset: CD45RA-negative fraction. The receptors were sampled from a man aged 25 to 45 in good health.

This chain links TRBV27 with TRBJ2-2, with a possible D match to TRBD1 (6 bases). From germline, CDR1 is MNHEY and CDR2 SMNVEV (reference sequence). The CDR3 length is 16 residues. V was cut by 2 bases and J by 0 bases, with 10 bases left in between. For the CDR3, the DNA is TGTGCCAGCAGTTTACAGGGGAGAGCGAACACCGGGGAGCTGTTTTTT. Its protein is CASSLQGRANTGELFF.

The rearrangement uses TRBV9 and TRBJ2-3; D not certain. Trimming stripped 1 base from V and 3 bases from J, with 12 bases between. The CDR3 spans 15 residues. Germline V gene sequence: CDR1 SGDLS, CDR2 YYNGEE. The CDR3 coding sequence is TGTGCCAGCAGCGTATCCCCCTCTAGAACAGATACGCAGTATTTT. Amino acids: CASSVSPSRTDTQYF.

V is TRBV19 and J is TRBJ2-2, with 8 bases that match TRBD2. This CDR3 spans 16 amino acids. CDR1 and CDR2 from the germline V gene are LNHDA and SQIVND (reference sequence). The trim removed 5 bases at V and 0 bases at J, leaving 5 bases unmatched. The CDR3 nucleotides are TGTGCCAGTAGTTTCTTCGGGGGGGCGAACACCGGGGAGCTGTTTTTT. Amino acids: CASSFFGGANTGELFF. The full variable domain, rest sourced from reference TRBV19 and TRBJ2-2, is DGGITQSPKYLFRKEGQNVTLSCEQNLNHDAMYWYRQDPGQGLRLIYYSQIVNDFQKGDIAEGYSVSREKKESFPLTVTSAQKNPTAFYLCASSFFGGANTGELFFGEGSRLTVL.